This T cell receptor (beta chain) was obtained from a study of T cell responses to AZD1222 COVID-19 vaccine. Data came from immunoSEQ multiplex PCR; TCRdb stores just in-frame clones and leaves some out. Found here are 150,000 to 200,000 clones, about 90% of them singletons; the top ten hold about 8%. Germline-derived CDR1 and CDR2 are KGHSH and LQKENI. Trimming stripped 0 bases from V and 4 bases from J, with 7 bases between. The CDR3 contains 14 residues. The sample consisted of peripheral blood, taken on day 0 of AZD1222 vaccination. The clonotype comes from an adult in good health. The chain carries TRBV18 and TRBJ2-4; D not resolved. The CDR3 bases are TGTGCCAGCTCACCACCGTCCCGGAAAAACATTCAGTACTTC. Amino acid sequence: CASSPPSRKNIQYF.